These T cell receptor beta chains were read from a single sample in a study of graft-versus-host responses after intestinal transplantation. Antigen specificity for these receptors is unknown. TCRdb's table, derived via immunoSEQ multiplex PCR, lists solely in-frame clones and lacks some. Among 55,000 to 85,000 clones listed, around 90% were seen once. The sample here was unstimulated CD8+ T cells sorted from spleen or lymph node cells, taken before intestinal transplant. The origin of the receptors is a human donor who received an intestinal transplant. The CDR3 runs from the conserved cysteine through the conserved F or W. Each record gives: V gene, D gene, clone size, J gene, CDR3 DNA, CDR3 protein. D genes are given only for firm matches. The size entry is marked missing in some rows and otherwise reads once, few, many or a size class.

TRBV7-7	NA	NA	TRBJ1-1	TGTGCTAGCAGCCCCCTCGGCGGGACGCGCACCCTGAACACTGAAGCTTTCTTT	CASSPLGGTRTLNTEAFF
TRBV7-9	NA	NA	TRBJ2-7	TGTGCCAGCAGTTACTCCGGGTCCTCCTACGAGCAGTACTTC	CASSYSGSSYEQYF
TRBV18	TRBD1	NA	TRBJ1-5	TGTGCCAGCTCACCACGGGACAGGGTTTTGTATCAGCCCCAGCATTTT	CASSPRDRVLYQPQHF
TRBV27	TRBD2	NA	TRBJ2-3	TGTGCCAGCAGTGCGCGACTAGCGACCGTCACAGATACGCAGTATTTT	CASSARLATVTDTQYF
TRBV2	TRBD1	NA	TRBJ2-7	TGTGCCAGCCTCCACAACAGGGGGCATACCTACGAGCAGTACTTC	CASLHNRGHTYEQYF
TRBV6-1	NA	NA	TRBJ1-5	TGTGCCAGCAGGGACAGTAGCAATCAGCCCCAGCATTTT	CASRDSSNQPQHF
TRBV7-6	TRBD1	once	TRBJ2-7	TGTGCCAGCAGTTCCCGGACAGGGGGGACCTACGAGCAGTACTTC	CASSSRTGGTYEQYF
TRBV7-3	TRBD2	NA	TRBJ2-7	TGTGCCAGCAGCTTAACAGGTAGCGGGGGCCCCCACGAGCAGTACTTC	CASSLTGSGGPHEQYF
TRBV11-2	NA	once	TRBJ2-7	TGTGCCAGCAGCTTAGACAGGAGGGAGCAGTACTTC	CASSLDRREQYF
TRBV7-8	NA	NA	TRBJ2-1	TGTGCCAGCAGCTCGAGTACGGAGCAGTTCTTC	CASSSSTEQFF
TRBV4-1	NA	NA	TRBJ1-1	TGCGCCAGCAGCAGGGGAACTGAAGCTTTCTTT	CASSRGTEAFF
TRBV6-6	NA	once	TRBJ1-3	TGTGCCAGCAGCCCCGGGTGGTTTAGGGGGATGACCATATATTTT	CASSPGWFRGMTIYF
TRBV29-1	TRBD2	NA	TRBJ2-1	TGCAGCGTTGAAACGCCGACTAGCGATAGTGGTGAGCAGTTCTTC	CSVETPTSDSGEQFF
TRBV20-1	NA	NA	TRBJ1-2	TGCAGTGCTCCAACACGGGTGGGCTACACCTTC	CSAPTRVGYTF
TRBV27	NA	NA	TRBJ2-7	TGTGCCAGCAGTTTCTCCTCTAACTACGAGCAGTACTTC	CASSFSSNYEQYF
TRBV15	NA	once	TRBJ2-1	TGTGCCACCAATAGCAGGTCTACGGTTAGGGGGGGTAATGAGCAGTTCTTC	CATNSRSTVRGGNEQFF
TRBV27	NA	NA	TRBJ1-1	TGTGCCAGCAGTCCCCACGAGTTTTCCGAAGCTTTCTTT	CASSPHEFSEAFF
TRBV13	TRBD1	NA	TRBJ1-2	TGTGCCAGCAGCACCGGACAGGGGAACTATGGCTACACCTTC	CASSTGQGNYGYTF
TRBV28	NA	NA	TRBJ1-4	TGTGCCAGCATCGACCAGTGGGAGGGGCGGCGTGAAAAACTGTTTTTT	CASIDQWEGRREKLFF
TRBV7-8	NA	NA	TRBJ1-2	TGTGCCAGCAGCTCAGCATGGTTCAGGGGCGTGAGCTACACCTTC	CASSSAWFRGVSYTF
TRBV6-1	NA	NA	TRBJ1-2	TGTGCCAGCTTGTACGACAGGTCCGGCTATGGCTACACCTTC	CASLYDRSGYGYTF
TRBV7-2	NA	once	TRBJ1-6	TGTGCCAGCAGCTTACGAGGCACGGAAGATAATTCACCCCTCCACTTT	CASSLRGTEDNSPLHF
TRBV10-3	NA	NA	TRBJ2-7	TGTGCCATCAGTGAGTCGCGCTCGGGGGCCTACGAGCAGTACTTC	CAISESRSGAYEQYF
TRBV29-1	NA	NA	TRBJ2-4	TGCAGCGTTGTCTTGCGACTAGACGGCATTCAGTACTTC	CSVVLRLDGIQYF
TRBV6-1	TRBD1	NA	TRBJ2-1	TGTGCCAGCAGTGAATGGACCAGGGGGCACTACAATGAGCAGTTCTTC	CASSEWTRGHYNEQFF
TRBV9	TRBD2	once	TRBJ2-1	TGTGCCGGCAGCGTAGAATCAGCGGGAGGCGAGCAGTTCTTC	CAGSVESAGGEQFF
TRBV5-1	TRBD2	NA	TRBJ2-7	TGCGCCAGCAGCTTACCCCTACTAGCGGGCTTTACCTACGAGCAGTACTTC	CASSLPLLAGFTYEQYF
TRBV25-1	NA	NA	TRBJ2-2	TGTGCCAGCAAGGGGGACACCGGGGAGCTGTTTTTT	CASKGDTGELFF
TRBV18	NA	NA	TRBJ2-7	TGTGCCAGCTCACCCCGCCGGCGAGAGGCCTACGAGCAGTACTTC	CASSPRRREAYEQYF
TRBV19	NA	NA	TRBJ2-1	TGTGCCAGTAGTAAAAGGAGGACAGGGAGGGTTGATGAGCAGTTCTTC	CASSKRRTGRVDEQFF
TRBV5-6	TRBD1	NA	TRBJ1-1	TGTGCCAGCAGCCCCCGGGACAGGGACACTGAAGCTTTCTTT	CASSPRDRDTEAFF
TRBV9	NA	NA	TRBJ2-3	TGTGCCAGCAGCCCTCTGAGGGCTCCGCCTGGCACAGATACGCAGTATTTT	CASSPLRAPPGTDTQYF
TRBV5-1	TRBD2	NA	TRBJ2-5	TGCGCCAGCAGCTCCCTAATAGCGGGGGGGCCGCGATCAGAGACCCAGTACTTC	CASSSLIAGGPRSETQYF
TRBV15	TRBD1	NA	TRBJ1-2	TGTGCCACCAGCGGCACGACAGGGGGCCTGGGCTACACCTTC	CATSGTTGGLGYTF
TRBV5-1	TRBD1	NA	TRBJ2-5	TGCGCCAGCAGCTCGGGACAGGGAGTTGAAGAGACCCAGTACTTC	CASSSGQGVEETQYF
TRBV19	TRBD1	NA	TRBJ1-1	TGTGCCAGTGGCCCGGGACAGGGAGGGGGCACTGAAGCTTTCTTT	CASGPGQGGGTEAFF
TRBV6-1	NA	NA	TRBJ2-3	TGTGCCAGCAGTGTCTTAAGCGGCGGGGGCTTCACAGATACGCAGTATTTT	CASSVLSGGGFTDTQYF
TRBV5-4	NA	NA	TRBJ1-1	TGTGCCAGCAGCGGGTCCGGGACAGAAGCTTTCTTT	CASSGSGTEAFF
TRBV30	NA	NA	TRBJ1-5	TGTGCCTGGACGGGGGGGAGCAATCAGCCCCAGCATTTT	CAWTGGSNQPQHF
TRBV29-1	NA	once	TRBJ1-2	TGCGCGCTTTATGGGGAGGGCGGCGGCTACACCTTC	CALYGEGGGYTF
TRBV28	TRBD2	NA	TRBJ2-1	TGTGCCAGCAGCCCTAATAGGGGACTAGCGGGGGTGGGTGAGCAGTTCTTC	CASSPNRGLAGVGEQFF
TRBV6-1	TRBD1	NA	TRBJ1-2	TGTGCCAGCAGCGGGACAGGGGGACACTATGGCTACACCTTC	CASSGTGGHYGYTF
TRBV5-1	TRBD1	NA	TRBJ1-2	TGCGCCAGCAGCTTGGGCAGGGCCGGGACAGTAGCTAACTATGGCTACACCTTC	CASSLGRAGTVANYGYTF
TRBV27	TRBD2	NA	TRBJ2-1	TGTGCCAGCAGTTTACTGTGGACTAGCGGGAGTATCCATGAGCAGTTCTTC	CASSLLWTSGSIHEQFF
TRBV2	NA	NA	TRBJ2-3	TGTGCCAGCGGAGAGGACACAGATACGCAGTATTTT	CASGEDTDTQYF
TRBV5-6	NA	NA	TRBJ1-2	TGTGCCAGCATCCCGGGGGGGGGCCTAAACTATGGCTACACCTTC	CASIPGGGLNYGYTF
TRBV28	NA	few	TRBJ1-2	TGTGCCAGCAGTTTATGGGCCGGCGGGAATGGCTACACCTTC	CASSLWAGGNGYTF
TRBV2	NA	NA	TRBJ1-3	TGTGCCAGCAGTGAATGGCAGGGGTCAAACACCATATATTTT	CASSEWQGSNTIYF
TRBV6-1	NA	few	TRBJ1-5	TGTGCCAGCAGTGAAGTGACAGGTCAAAATCAGCCCCAGCATTTT	CASSEVTGQNQPQHF
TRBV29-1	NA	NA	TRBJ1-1	TGCAGCGTCCCGAGGCCTGGCAGGGTACGACAGAGCTATCAGGAAACTGAAGCTTTCTTT	CSVPRPGRVRQSYQETEAFF
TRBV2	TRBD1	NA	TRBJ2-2	TGTGCCAAAAGATTCCGGGACAGGTCCCCACCGAACACCGGGGAGCTGTTTTTT	CAKRFRDRSPPNTGELFF
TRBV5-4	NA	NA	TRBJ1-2	TGTGCCAGCAGCTTCGGCAGGCTCACGAGTCCATATGGCTACACCTTC	CASSFGRLTSPYGYTF
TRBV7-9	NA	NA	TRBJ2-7	TGTGCCAGCAGCTTCTCAGGGTCCCACGAGCAGTACTTC	CASSFSGSHEQYF
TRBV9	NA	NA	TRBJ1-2	TGTGCCAGCAGCGTCGGGGGACCACCTACGGGAGGCTACACCTTC	CASSVGGPPTGGYTF
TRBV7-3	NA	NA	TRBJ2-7	TGTGCCAGCAGCTTGGGTGGGGCCCACGAGCAGTACTTC	CASSLGGAHEQYF
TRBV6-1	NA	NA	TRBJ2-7	TGTGCCAGCAGTGAAGCAGGGGCCAGCTCCTACGAGCAGTACTTC	CASSEAGASSYEQYF
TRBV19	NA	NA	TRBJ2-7	TGTGCCAGTAGTGATCTGGGGAGGGGGACCCGTCCCTACGAGCAGTACTTC	CASSDLGRGTRPYEQYF